These 3 T cell receptor beta chains were all obtained from the same sample, sequenced in a study of blood T cells in healthy people across ages. A second PCR, run for 7 to 11 cycles, used a sample-barcoded 5' primer plus a J-beta primer mix. TCRdb passed the 5' RACE reads through MiXCR, listing each CDR3 protein once. The sample holds 710,000 or so distinct CDR3 sequences, about 30% seen once. Sequencing was done on a sample of blood. The origin of the receptors is a woman older than 75 in good health.

The chain is built from TRBV20-1 and TRBJ2-1, with D perhaps TRBD1 (6 bases). Trimming removed 1 base at V and 10 bases at J, with 20 bases between. CDR1 is DFQATT, CDR2 SNEGSKA, per germline (reference sequence). The CDR3 sequence is 15 residues long. CDR3 sequence: CSARAESRGHREQFF. The CDR3 DNA reads TGCAGTGCTAGAGCAGAGTCTAGGGGACATCGGGAGCAGTTCTTC.

This clonotype was counted a few times. The chain combines TRBV5-1 with TRBJ1-1, with 10 bases matching TRBD1. V shed 4 bases, J shed 6 bases, and the junction held 9 bases outside the gene matches. This CDR3 contains 15 residues. Germline CDR1 reads SGHRS; CDR2 reads YFSETQ. CDR3 coding DNA: TGCGCCAGCAGCGATCCGGACAGGGGGGTTGCTGAAGCTTTCTTT. Its protein is CASSDPDRGVAEAFF.

This clonotype was counted many times. This rearrangement joins TRBV5-6 to TRBJ2-7; D is perhaps TRBD1 (6 bases). Trimming took off 0 bases at V and 3 bases at J, with 10 bases between the two ends. The CDR3 is 14 amino acids. Germline loops: CDR1 SGHDT, CDR2 YYEEEE. The CDR3 nucleotides read TGTGCCAGCAGCTTGGCCACAGGGCGCTACGAGCAGTACTTC. It yields the protein CASSLATGRYEQYF.